The T cell receptor beta chain described here comes from a study of cytomegalovirus exposure and HLA in healthy donors. General observations from the study: The later analysis indicated that the majority of CMV-associated TCR beta chains appeared HLA-restricted. TCR beta chains associated with HLA were, in a later analysis, more clonally expanded than equally common others.

PCR primers comprised 60 Vbeta and 13 Jbeta primers. The method was immunoSEQ multiplex PCR; TCRdb's version includes in-frame clones alone and lacks a portion of them. The sample lists some 150,000 clones; about 80% were seen once. In its sample, this clone was seen a few times. As yet, its antigen is unknown. The CDR3 is 15 amino acids. Germline lookup yields CDR1 KGHSH and CDR2 LQKENI. V lost 3 bases and J lost 4; bases outside the gene matches: 7. The sequencing sample was made of PBMCs. The chain recombines TRBV18 with TRBJ1-1; 8 bases fit TRBD1. This clonotype originated in a man younger than 35 in good health and CMV-seronegative. The CDR3 DNA sequence: TGTGCCAGCTCACCTAAAGCAGGGGGCGCCACTGAAGCTTTCTTT. Its protein is CASSPKAGGATEAFF.